This T cell receptor (beta chain) was recorded in a study of T cell responses to AZD1222 COVID-19 vaccine (dated by TCRdb to the early 2020s). Turning to the overall study: Because spike-specific TCR depth and breadth did not differ between the two schedules, AZD1222 recipients who got a second dose at roughly 4 weeks were pooled with those who got a second dose at roughly 12 weeks. TCR sequencing covered fewer than 250 trial participants: 200 to 220 given two doses of AZD1222 and 26 given two doses of MenACWY control vaccine. Trial participants were enrolled by age into subgroups of 18-55, 56-69 and 70-plus years, and approximately 150, 30 and 60 TCR-sequenced participants, respectively, were included in these subgroups. Overall study outcomes, separate from this receptor: Conclusions about previously exposed vaccinees were limited because only a handful of AZD1222 recipients were SARS-CoV-2 seropositive at baseline. Because no day 14 peak-response samples were available, repertoires were characterized only after the peak T cell response. CD4 TCRs associated with the vaccine covered the entire spike protein, and the dominant responses were in regions 160-218 and 743-854. After two AZD1222 doses, both the breadth and the depth of spike-specific TCRs were significantly higher than at day 0 and than in MenACWY recipients. Reportedly, close to half of the unique spike-specific TCRs recognized epitopes lying outside the regions that are mutated in the B.1.351 and B.1.1.7 variants. Most participants were white British and females outnumbered males, and the authors suggested that clonal diversity may have been underestimated. The 56-69-year group was small, and its depth increase did not reach significance, likely because of low power.

The time point label on this specimen signifies: baseline before first vaccination. Vaccinee samples were obtained from the UK trials COV001 and COV002, which included a single-blind randomized controlled phase 2/3 trial of AZD1222 (ChAdOx1 nCoV-19) in healthy adults. For TCRbeta chain sequencing, PBMC samples were collected from trial participants at day 0 and at day 28 after the second dose. This clone was seen just once. No cognate antigen has been identified for it. Base quality data are lacking; no much larger clone is found one base away. The germline V gene yields ENHRY for CDR1 and SYGVKD for CDR2. The trim is 6 bases for V and 7 bases for J, with a gap of 15 bases between the germline ends. The CDR3 contains 13 residues, cysteine and phenylalanine counted. Solely the CDR3 DNA is kept, with 39 bases framed from the first base. The CDR3 regions of human TCRbeta chains were subjected to immunosequencing. Per the source publication's procedure: Repertoire TCRs were checked for matches against a reference library of SARS-CoV-2-specific TCRs that had been generated using the MIRA antigen-specificity platform. Breadth was defined as the fraction of unique TCRs that were SARS-CoV-2-associated, and depth was defined as the fraction of total T cells that were SARS-CoV-2-associated. Using the MIRA data, each spike-specific TCR was mapped to the spike region that the TCR reacts to and placed in a CD4 or CD8 class. Log10-transformed breadth and depth values were compared by one-way ANOVA with Sidak's multiple comparisons tests. This is the immuneACCESS table as TCRdb keeps it, with only in-frame sequences that have V and J called. A part of the clones is gone; compared with another copy, unresolved V genes explain less than half, and the rest is unexplained. V, J and clone size were drawn from that table, and D and trimming were deduced from the DNA. Within this sample are roughly 100,000 clones, with approximately 91% of them counted one time only. The ten largest clonotypes hold 3.7% of the sample.

The clonotype comes from an adult in good health. Sequences were derived from peripheral blood, sampled on day 0 of AZD1222 vaccination. The chain couples TRBV10-3 to TRBJ1-1; TRBD1 might be the D gene, on 6 matching bases. For the CDR3, the sequence is CAIRFDRPDEAFF. In nucleotides, the sequence is TGTGCCATCAGGTTCGACAGGCCTGATGAAGCTTTCTTT.